Listed below are T cell receptor beta chains from one sample, sequenced in a study of T cells in Graves' hyperthyroidism and ophthalmopathy. TCRdb ran MiXCR on the multiplex PCR reads and lists one entry per CDR3 protein. The sample includes under 650,000 distinct CDR3 sequences, around 15% of them seen just once. Sequencing used blood. The receptors come from a woman aged 25 to 39 with Graves' hyperthyroidism. CDR3s include the opening cysteine and the closing phenylalanine or tryptophan. D genes are given only for firm matches. Size values are once, few and many counts, or a class for expanded clones, and some rows have none.

v_call	clone_size	d_call	j_call	cdr3_aa	cdr3_nt
TRBV12-3/TRBV12-4	many	.	TRBJ2-2	CASIINEDTGELFF	TGTGCCAGCATTATAAACGAGGACACCGGGGAGCTGTTTTTT
TRBV20-1	.	TRBD2	TRBJ2-1	CSARDEGTSGINEQFF	TGCAGTGCTAGAGATGAGGGGACTAGCGGAATCAATGAGCAGTTCTTC
TRBV2	many	.	TRBJ2-1	CASSEERTSYNEQFF	TGTGCCAGCAGTGAGGAGCGTACATCCTACAATGAGCAGTTCTTC
TRBV19	.	TRBD2	TRBJ2-2	CASSIGGRIAGELFF	TGTGCCAGTAGTATCGGCGGGAGGATCGCCGGGGAGCTGTTTTTT
TRBV27	many	.	TRBJ2-7	CASSLKGAVSYEQYF	TGTGCCAGCAGTTTAAAAGGAGCGGTCTCCTACGAGCAGTACTTC
TRBV19	few	.	TRBJ1-6	CASGHLNSPLHF	TGTGCCAGTGGACACCTAAATTCACCCCTCCACTTT
TRBV2	many	.	TRBJ2-7	CASSEALPYEQYF	TGTGCCAGCAGTGAAGCGCTTCCCTACGAGCAGTACTTC
TRBV29-1	.	TRBD1	TRBJ2-3	CSVKRTGSTDTQYF	TGCAGCGTCAAGAGGACAGGTAGCACAGATACGCAGTATTTT
TRBV3-1	.	.	TRBJ2-7	CASSPLVSGPIYEQYF	TGTGCCAGCAGCCCCCTCGTAAGCGGGCCAATTTACGAGCAGTACTTC
TRBV29-1	.	TRBD1	TRBJ1-2	CSAETGRDGYTF	TGCAGCGCAGAGACAGGGAGAGATGGCTACACCTTC
TRBV10-2	many	.	TRBJ1-1	CASSLGYQYTEAFF	TGCGCCAGCAGCTTAGGGTATCAATACACTGAAGCTTTCTTT
TRBV12-3/TRBV12-4	many	.	TRBJ2-2	CASSLVQTNTGELFF	TGTGCCAGCAGTTTAGTACAGACGAACACCGGGGAGCTGTTTTTT
TRBV9	few	TRBD2	TRBJ2-5	CASSPTGGGTETQYF	TGTGCCAGCAGCCCTACTGGCGGGGGGACGGAGACCCAGTACTTC
TRBV6-1	few	.	TRBJ1-1	CASSSQGFGDTEAFF	TGTGCCAGCAGTTCCCAAGGTTTTGGGGACACTGAAGCTTTCTTT
TRBV4-2	.	TRBD1	TRBJ2-4	CASSTSDRENIQYF	TGTGCCAGCAGCACCTCAGACAGGGAAAACATTCAGTACTTC
TRBV7-9	.	TRBD1	TRBJ2-4	CASSSRGTAIAKNIQYF	TGTGCCAGCAGCTCCAGAGGGACAGCTATAGCCAAAAACATTCAGTACTTC
TRBV18	.	.	TRBJ2-3	CASSPAEDTQYF	TGTGCCAGCTCACCCGCTGAAGATACGCAGTATTTT
TRBV6-1	many	.	TRBJ2-7	CASSQDINGEQYF	TGTGCCAGCAGTCAAGACATCAATGGCGAGCAGTACTTC
TRBV7-9	many	TRBD1	TRBJ2-1	CASSSTGQGNEQFF	TGTGCCAGCAGCTCCACGGGACAGGGGAATGAGCAGTTCTTC
TRBV2	many	.	TRBJ1-2	CARRDNYGYTF	TGTGCCAGACGGGACAACTATGGCTACACCTTC
TRBV7-2	few	.	TRBJ1-5	CASSLRTVSNQPQHF	TGTGCCAGCAGCTTAAGGACAGTTAGCAATCAGCCCCAGCATTTT
TRBV20-1	.	TRBD1	TRBJ1-6	CSARRGQGVPISPLHF	TGCAGTGCTAGACGGGGACAGGGAGTTCCCATTTCACCCCTCCACTTT
TRBV2	many	.	TRBJ1-3	CASTSGSGNTIYF	TGTGCCAGCACTAGTGGCTCTGGAAACACCATATATTTT
TRBV18	.	TRBD1	TRBJ1-2	CASSNQGEGGGYTF	TGTGCCAGCTCCAACCAGGGGGAAGGTGGAGGCTACACCTTC
TRBV6-1	.	.	TRBJ2-7	CASTSPNLREQYF	TGTGCCAGCACTAGCCCTAACCTTCGGGAGCAGTACTTC
TRBV28	many	.	TRBJ2-5	CASSFPPGETQYF	TGTGCCAGCAGTTTCCCGCCCGGGGAGACCCAGTACTTC
TRBV19	.	.	TRBJ1-5	CASGTVNNQPQHF	TGTGCCAGTGGCACGGTAAACAATCAGCCCCAGCATTTT
TRBV20-1	.	.	TRBJ2-7	CSDSRPEPYEQYF	TGCAGTGACTCACGACCGGAACCCTACGAGCAGTACTTC
TRBV28	many	.	TRBJ2-7	CASSPLDGGRNPYEQYF	TGTGCCAGCAGCCCCCTTGATGGGGGCAGAAACCCCTACGAGCAGTACTTC
TRBV6-1	few	TRBD2	TRBJ2-7	CASSLSSGNTYEQYF	TGTGCCAGCAGTCTTTCTAGCGGGAACACCTACGAGCAGTACTTC
TRBV7-2	.	TRBD2	TRBJ2-3	CASSFPLPSGREGTDTQYF	TGTGCCAGCAGCTTCCCCCTACCTAGCGGGAGGGAAGGCACAGATACGCAGTATTTT
TRBV6-2/TRBV6-3	many	.	TRBJ2-3	CASSLRGWSTDTQYF	TGTGCCAGCAGTTTAAGGGGTTGGAGCACAGATACGCAGTATTTT
TRBV5-1	.	.	TRBJ1-1	CASSWRGGSNTEAFF	TGCGCCAGCAGCTGGCGGGGGGGCTCGAACACTGAAGCTTTCTTT
TRBV5-1	.	.	TRBJ2-1	CASSLDRGGVDNEQFF	TGCGCCAGCAGCTTAGACCGGGGCGGGGTGGACAATGAGCAGTTCTTC
TRBV10-3	few	.	TRBJ2-1	CAISESVGYTHEQFF	TGTGCCATCAGTGAGTCTGTCGGCTACACTCATGAGCAGTTCTTC
TRBV10-3	.	.	TRBJ1-3	CATRKEGNSGNTIYF	TGTGCCACTCGGAAGGAGGGGAACTCTGGAAACACCATATATTTT
TRBV12-3/TRBV12-4	many	.	TRBJ2-7	CASSFGQVGSYEQYF	TGTGCCAGCAGTTTTGGACAAGTGGGCTCCTACGAGCAGTACTTC
TRBV28	many	TRBD2	TRBJ2-2	CASSSPLSGGSNTGELFF	TGTGCCAGCAGTTCACCTCTATCGGGAGGGTCGAACACCGGGGAGCTGTTTTTT
TRBV7-2	many	TRBD1	TRBJ2-5	CASSLDGTVQGTQYF	TGTGCCAGCAGCCTCGACGGGACAGTCCAAGGGACCCAGTACTTC
TRBV7-9	many	.	TRBJ2-7	CASSPHNSYEQYF	TGTGCCAGCAGCCCCCATAACAGCTACGAGCAGTACTTC
TRBV7-2	many	TRBD1	TRBJ1-5	CASSLRGQGARGQPQHF	TGTGCCAGCAGCTTAAGGGGACAGGGGGCGCGTGGTCAGCCCCAGCATTTT
TRBV24-1	.	TRBD1	TRBJ2-1	CATSDGQGLEQFF	TGTGCCACCAGTGACGGACAGGGACTGGAGCAGTTCTTC
TRBV12-3/TRBV12-4	.	.	TRBJ1-1	CATAPSGGAFLTNTEAFF	TGTGCCACCGCGCCGTCGGGGGGCGCATTTCTCACGAACACTGAAGCTTTCTTT
TRBV6-2/TRBV6-3	.	.	TRBJ2-3	CASSYSASPIGADTQYF	TGTGCCAGCAGTTACTCGGCCAGCCCCATTGGAGCAGATACGCAGTATTTT
TRBV18	.	TRBD2	TRBJ2-1	CASSPTGTSNEQFF	TGTGCCAGCTCCCCAACCGGGACTAGCAATGAGCAGTTCTTC
TRBV2	many	.	TRBJ2-5	CASGSITETQYF	TGTGCCAGCGGGAGTATCACAGAGACCCAGTACTTC
TRBV4-1	few	.	TRBJ2-7	CASSQDTAGSYEQYF	TGCGCCAGCAGCCAAGATACGGCGGGCTCCTACGAGCAGTACTTC